A single sample is the source of the 6 T cell receptor beta chains below, sequenced in a study of identifying expanded T cells in peripheral blood. Assay: immunoSEQ multiplex PCR; the TCRdb copy retains only in-frame clones and omits some. This table holds about 80,000 clones, more than 75% found once. Material: blood. The receptor source for this set is a person between 18 and 70 years old in good health.

The chain recombines TRBV19 with TRBJ1-1; 8 bases match TRBD1. CDR1 LNHDA and CDR2 SQIVND come from the germline V gene (reference sequence). This CDR3 spans 15 amino acids. The junction had 12 bases not matched to a gene; V was cut back by 7 bases and J by 5 bases. CDR3 nucleotides: TGTGCCAGTATCCATCCAGGGGGCGCGAGGACTGAAGCTTTCTTT. Protein product: CASIHPGGARTEAFF.

This clone appeared once. The chain employs TRBV7-2 and TRBJ1-1; D unresolved. There are 15 residues in the CDR3. The V gene's germline CDR1 is SGHTA and CDR2 FQGNSA. Trimming took off 1 base at V and 1 base at J, with 10 bases between the two ends. The CDR3 DNA follows: TGTGCCAGCAGCTTAGTTGCCTCTGGGAACACTGAAGCTTTCTTT. Translation gives CASSLVASGNTEAFF.

The chain employs TRBV18 and TRBJ1-6; 10 nucleotides agree with TRBD1. V lost 3 bases to trimming and J lost 7 bases; unmatched junction nucleotides: 6. Germline CDR1 KGHSH, CDR2 LQKENI. The CDR3 totals 16 residues. The CDR3 spells CASSPLPGQGNSPLHF. Written as DNA, the CDR3 is TGTGCCAGCTCACCCCTCCCGGGACAGGGGAATTCACCCCTCCACTTT.

This clone was seen a few times. CDR3 loop: CASGSNQPQHF. CDR3 DNA: TGTGCCAGCGGTAGCAATCAGCCCCAGCATTTT. The gene calls are TRBV27 and TRBJ1-5, with D hard to call. Germline V gene data show CDR1 as MNHEY and CDR2 as SMNVEV (reference sequence). V was cut by 8 bases and J by 0 bases, with 2 bases left in between. The CDR3 is 11 residues long.

The chain employs TRBV5-1 and TRBJ2-3; D gene ambiguous. Germline loops: CDR1 SGHRS, CDR2 YFSETQ. V lost 3 bases to trimming and J lost 2 bases, with 13 bases between them. The CDR3 is made up of 15 amino acids. The CDR3: CASSSSGPFTDTQYF. CDR3 DNA sequence: TGCGCCAGCAGCTCTAGTGGTCCCTTCACAGATACGCAGTATTTT.

The V gene is TRBV15, the J gene TRBJ1-2; 7 positions match TRBD1. The germline V gene has CDR1 LNHNV and CDR2 YYDKDF (reference sequence). V lost 1 base and J lost 9; bases outside the gene matches: 14. The CDR3 contains 16 residues. As DNA, the CDR3 is TGTGCCACCAGCAGAGGGGTTCAAAGGGGGCGCGGGCGCTACACCTTC. It encodes CATSRGVQRGRGRYTF.